Here is one T cell receptor beta chain with its context. Germline CDR1 MNHNS, CDR2 SASEGT. Trimming took 7 bases from V and 2 from J, leaving 15 bases between them. The CDR3 covers 14 residues. This entry belongs to a study of response to subunit inactivated influenza vaccine. TCRdb recomputed calls from the RT-PCR reads with MiXCR, one row per CDR3 protein. The sample includes 650,000 to 700,000 distinct CDR3 sequences, roughly 14% of them seen just once. The rearrangement joins TRBV6-1 to TRBJ2-7; D is unclear. The specimen was PBMCs from blood, collected roughly 12 days after vaccination. The source of this sequence is a man aged 50 to 60 who received an inactivated influenza vaccine. The CDR3 loop is CASTAGKGTYEQYF. The CDR3 DNA sequence: TGTGCCAGCACTGCAGGCAAGGGAACCTACGAGCAGTACTTC.